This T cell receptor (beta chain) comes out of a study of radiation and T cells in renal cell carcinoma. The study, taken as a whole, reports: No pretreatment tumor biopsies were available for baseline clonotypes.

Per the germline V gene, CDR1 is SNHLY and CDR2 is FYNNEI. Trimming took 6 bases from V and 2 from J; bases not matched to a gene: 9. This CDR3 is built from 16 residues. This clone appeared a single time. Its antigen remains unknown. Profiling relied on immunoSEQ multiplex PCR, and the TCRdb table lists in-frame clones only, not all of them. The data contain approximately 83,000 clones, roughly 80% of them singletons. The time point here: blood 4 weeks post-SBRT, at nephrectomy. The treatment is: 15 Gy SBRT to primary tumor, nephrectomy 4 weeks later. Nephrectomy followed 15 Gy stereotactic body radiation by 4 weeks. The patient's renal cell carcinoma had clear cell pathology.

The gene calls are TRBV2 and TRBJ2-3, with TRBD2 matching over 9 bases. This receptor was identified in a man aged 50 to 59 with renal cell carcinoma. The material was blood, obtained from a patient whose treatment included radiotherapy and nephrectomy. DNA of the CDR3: TGTGCCAGCAGCCCGGCAGCGGGGGGCCTCACAGATACGCAGTATTTT. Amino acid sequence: CASSPAAGGLTDTQYF.